The rows below give T cell receptor beta chains drawn from one sample of a study of blood T cell repertoires in COVID-19. Clones were sequenced by immunoSEQ multiplex PCR, and TCRdb holds only the in-frame ones, with some missing. The repertoire includes roughly 250,000 clones, approximately 80% of them detected once, and under 5.5% sits in the top ten. Sequences were obtained from peripheral blood. The receptors were sampled from a woman at least 80 years old with active or convalescent COVID-19. The CDR3 runs from the conserved cysteine through the conserved F or W. A D gene is named only where the DNA matches it firmly. Clone size is given for some rows only: seen once, a few or many times, or a class if the clone is expanded.

V: TRBV18; J: TRBJ2-1; D: TRBD1; size: few; DNA: TGTGCCAGCTCCCCGGGACAGGGGCTCATTGGGGAGCAGTTCTTC; CDR3: CASSPGQGLIGEQFF
V: TRBV10-1; J: TRBJ2-2; D: TRBD2; size: few; DNA: TGCGCCAGCAGTGGGCCGGGACTAGCGGGAGGCCGAGGTCCCGGGGAGCTGTTTTTT; CDR3: CASSGPGLAGGRGPGELFF
V: TRBV10-3; J: TRBJ1-5; D: NA; size: NA; DNA: TGTGCCATCAGTGACCCGGGGAATAGCAATCAGCCCCAGCATTTT; CDR3: CAISDPGNSNQPQHF
V: TRBV2; J: TRBJ1-5; D: NA; size: NA; DNA: TGTGCCAGCCAGGACTGGATCGATCAGCCCCAGCATTTT; CDR3: CASQDWIDQPQHF
V: TRBV19; J: TRBJ2-7; D: NA; size: once; DNA: TGTGCCAGTAGTATAGCCGCGGGACAGATCTACGAGCAGTACTTC; CDR3: CASSIAAGQIYEQYF
V: TRBV4-2; J: TRBJ2-3; D: TRBD2; size: NA; DNA: TGTGCCAGCAGCCGGGGGACTAGCGGGAGAGGCACAGATACGCAGTATTTT; CDR3: CASSRGTSGRGTDTQYF
V: TRBV7-8; J: TRBJ2-5; D: TRBD1; size: NA; DNA: TGTGCCAGCAGCTACCGGGACAGAGAAGAGACCCAGTACTTC; CDR3: CASSYRDREETQYF
V: TRBV2; J: TRBJ2-7; D: TRBD1; size: once; DNA: TGTGCCAGCAGGAGGACAGGGGAATCCTACGAGCAGTACTTC; CDR3: CASRRTGESYEQYF
V: TRBV27; J: TRBJ1-3; D: TRBD1; size: NA; DNA: TGTGCCAGCAGTCCGCGGACAGGGAAGTTCTCTGGAAACACCATATATTTT; CDR3: CASSPRTGKFSGNTIYF
V: TRBV2; J: TRBJ1-2; D: TRBD1; size: few; DNA: TGTGCCAGCAGTGAGTCCGACAGGGCCTATGGCTACACCTTC; CDR3: CASSESDRAYGYTF
V: TRBV28; J: TRBJ1-5; D: NA; size: NA; DNA: TGTGCCAGCAACGGGGGGACGGGCAATCAGCCCCAGCATTTT; CDR3: CASNGGTGNQPQHF
V: TRBV7-7; J: TRBJ2-5; D: TRBD2; size: NA; DNA: TGTGCCAGCAGCTCCCTAGCGGGGCGCCAAGAGACCCAGTACTTC; CDR3: CASSSLAGRQETQYF
V: TRBV3-1/TRBV3-2; J: TRBJ2-2; D: TRBD2; size: NA; DNA: TGTGCCAGCAGACGAGGGAGCGGGGACACCGGGGAGCTGTTTTTT; CDR3: CASRRGSGDTGELFF
V: TRBV3-1/TRBV3-2; J: TRBJ1-3; D: NA; size: NA; DNA: TGTGCCAGCAGCCTCCGAGGGGGAAACACCATATATTTT; CDR3: CASSLRGGNTIYF
V: TRBV6-1; J: TRBJ2-7; D: NA; size: NA; DNA: TGTGCCAGCAGGGAAGTCGCAGGGACCTACGAGCAGTACTTC; CDR3: CASREVAGTYEQYF
V: TRBV6-5; J: TRBJ1-3; D: NA; size: NA; DNA: TGTGCCAGCAGTTACTCGACATTCGGGGACACCATATATTTT; CDR3: CASSYSTFGDTIYF
V: TRBV21-1; J: TRBJ1-2; D: NA; size: NA; DNA: TGTGCCAGCAGCAAAGGACAGACCTATGGCTACACCTTC; CDR3: CASSKGQTYGYTF
V: TRBV29-1; J: TRBJ1-1; D: NA; size: NA; DNA: TGCAGCGTTCGACAGACGAACACTGAAGCTTTCTTT; CDR3: CSVRQTNTEAFF
V: TRBV6-6; J: TRBJ1-2; D: TRBD1; size: NA; DNA: TGTGCCAGCAGTTTCAGCGCGGACAGGGCTGGCTACACCTTC; CDR3: CASSFSADRAGYTF
V: TRBV29-1; J: TRBJ1-5; D: NA; size: NA; DNA: TGCAGCGTTGTGTCGGGGTCCAACAATCAGCCCCAGCATTTT; CDR3: CSVVSGSNNQPQHF
V: TRBV2; J: TRBJ2-1; D: NA; size: once; DNA: TGTGCCAGCAGTGAGGCACCATACAATGAGCAGTTCTTC; CDR3: CASSEAPYNEQFF
V: TRBV10-2; J: TRBJ2-1; D: TRBD2; size: NA; DNA: TGCGCCAGCAGTGAACTAGCGGGAGGGCCTTCCTACAATGAGCAGTTCTTC; CDR3: CASSELAGGPSYNEQFF
V: TRBV3-1/TRBV3-2; J: TRBJ1-5; D: TRBD1; size: NA; DNA: TGTGCCAGCAGCCAAGGGGGTGTAATCAGGGGGCGAGGGCCCCAGCATTTT; CDR3: CASSQGGVIRGRGPQHF
V: TRBV27; J: TRBJ2-6; D: TRBD1; size: NA; DNA: TGTGCCAGCAGTTTGAGGGGGACAGGGAACTCTGGGGCCAACGTCCTGACTTTC; CDR3: CASSLRGTGNSGANVLTF
V: TRBV4-2; J: TRBJ1-1; D: TRBD1; size: NA; DNA: TGTGCCAGCAGCCAAGGGGGACAGGGGACTTCTGAAGCTTTCTTT; CDR3: CASSQGGQGTSEAFF
V: TRBV4-2; J: TRBJ2-5; D: NA; size: NA; DNA: TGTGCCAGCAGCCAAGATAGAAGCGTCGAGACCCAGTACTTC; CDR3: CASSQDRSVETQYF
V: TRBV24-1; J: TRBJ2-1; D: TRBD2; size: few; DNA: TGTGCCACCAGTGATTCTGGGACTATAGACAATGAGCAGTTCTTC; CDR3: CATSDSGTIDNEQFF
V: TRBV6-1; J: TRBJ2-5; D: NA; size: NA; DNA: TGTGCCAGCAGTGAACGACTAGGCGGGGAGACCCAGTACTTC; CDR3: CASSERLGGETQYF
V: TRBV2; J: TRBJ2-7; D: NA; size: NA; DNA: TGTGCCAGCAGTGCCTCGCGGACACTTTACGAGCAGTACTTC; CDR3: CASSASRTLYEQYF
V: TRBV20-1; J: TRBJ1-1; D: NA; size: NA; DNA: TGCAGTGCTAGTTACGGGACTATGAACACTGAAGCTTTCTTT; CDR3: CSASYGTMNTEAFF
V: TRBV2; J: TRBJ1-5; D: NA; size: NA; DNA: TGTGCCAGCAGGCTTCCTCTACTGAATCAGCCCCAGCATTTT; CDR3: CASRLPLLNQPQHF
V: TRBV27; J: TRBJ2-1; D: NA; size: NA; DNA: TGTGCCAGCAGTTTTGGGCGGGCGAATCTCCCCAATGAGCAGTTCTTC; CDR3: CASSFGRANLPNEQFF
V: TRBV20-1; J: TRBJ1-2; D: NA; size: NA; DNA: TGCAGTGCCAGCCCAGGGGATGGCTACACCTTC; CDR3: CSASPGDGYTF
V: TRBV6-7; J: TRBJ1-2; D: TRBD1; size: NA; DNA: TGTGCCAGCAGTTATAGTGTCCGGGACAGGGGGCTGAACTATGGCTACACCTTC; CDR3: CASSYSVRDRGLNYGYTF
V: TRBV24-1; J: TRBJ1-2; D: TRBD1; size: NA; DNA: TGTGCCACCAGTGATTCGGGACAGCCTAACTATGGCTACACCTTC; CDR3: CATSDSGQPNYGYTF
V: TRBV6-5; J: TRBJ1-2; D: TRBD1; size: NA; DNA: TGTGCCAGCAGTCGACAGGGATCCTATGGCTACACCTTC; CDR3: CASSRQGSYGYTF
V: TRBV2; J: TRBJ1-1; D: NA; size: once; DNA: TGTGCCAGCAGTGAAGCGTACGGGGTAAACACTGAAGCTTTCTTT; CDR3: CASSEAYGVNTEAFF
V: TRBV19; J: TRBJ2-2; D: NA; size: NA; DNA: TGTGCCAGTAAGGACAGGAACACCGGGGAGCTGTTTTTT; CDR3: CASKDRNTGELFF
V: TRBV10-3; J: TRBJ2-2; D: NA; size: few; DNA: TGTGCCATCACCCGAGGGGGGGGCGATTTCACCGGGGAGCTGTTTTTT; CDR3: CAITRGGGDFTGELFF
V: TRBV12-3/TRBV12-4; J: TRBJ1-4; D: TRBD1; size: once; DNA: TGTGCCAGCACGCCAGGGGGTTGGGAAAAACTGTTTTTT; CDR3: CASTPGGWEKLFF
V: TRBV6-2/TRBV6-3; J: TRBJ1-1; D: NA; size: NA; DNA: TGTGCCAGCAGTTACTCCGGGGGCACTGAAGCTTTCTTT; CDR3: CASSYSGGTEAFF
V: TRBV5-4; J: TRBJ2-7; D: TRBD2; size: NA; DNA: TGTGCCAGCAGCTTGGGTTCTAGCGGGAGTTTCCACGAGCAGTACTTC; CDR3: CASSLGSSGSFHEQYF
V: TRBV19; J: TRBJ2-5; D: TRBD2; size: NA; DNA: TGTGCCAGTACCGGCAGCGTAGGCGGGAGGGTCGGGGAGACCCAGTACTTC; CDR3: CASTGSVGGRVGETQYF
V: TRBV28; J: TRBJ2-2; D: TRBD2; size: NA; DNA: TGTGCCAGCAGTTTGGGAGGGGTGAACACCGGGGAGCTGTTTTTT; CDR3: CASSLGGVNTGELFF
V: TRBV28; J: TRBJ2-6; D: NA; size: NA; DNA: TGTGCCAGCAGACGATACCTAGACAGCTCTGGGGCCAACGTCCTGACTTTC; CDR3: CASRRYLDSSGANVLTF
V: TRBV9; J: TRBJ1-3; D: TRBD1; size: few; DNA: TGTGCCAGCAGCGTAGGGGCAGGGGGCAGCTCTGGAAACACCATATATTTT; CDR3: CASSVGAGGSSGNTIYF
V: TRBV4-1; J: TRBJ1-2; D: NA; size: NA; DNA: TGCGCCAGCAGCCAAGGAGGGGACATGACTTATGGCTACACCTTC; CDR3: CASSQGGDMTYGYTF
V: TRBV13; J: TRBJ2-1; D: NA; size: few; DNA: TGTGCCAGCAGCCATTACTATAGCGGCAATGAGCAGTTCTTC; CDR3: CASSHYYSGNEQFF
V: TRBV29-1; J: TRBJ2-1; D: TRBD2; size: NA; DNA: TGCAGCGTTGACAGGACTAGCGGCTACAATGAGCAGTTCTTC; CDR3: CSVDRTSGYNEQFF
V: TRBV28; J: TRBJ1-4; D: NA; size: NA; DNA: TGTGCCAGCACGGACGCGGGACCCCTGGAGGAAAAACTGTTTTTT; CDR3: CASTDAGPLEEKLFF
V: TRBV2; J: TRBJ2-7; D: NA; size: NA; DNA: TGTGCCAGCCACGCGGGACTGCCCAACTACGAGCAGTACTTC; CDR3: CASHAGLPNYEQYF
V: TRBV3-1/TRBV3-2; J: TRBJ2-7; D: NA; size: few; DNA: TGTGCCAGCAGCCTACAGAGTCACGAGCAGTACTTC; CDR3: CASSLQSHEQYF
V: TRBV19; J: TRBJ2-5; D: NA; size: few; DNA: TGTGCCAGTAGTATGGGGGCGCGGGGGGAGACCCAGTACTTC; CDR3: CASSMGARGETQYF